What follows are 15 T cell receptor beta chains derived from one specimen sequenced in a study of T cell responses to AZD1222 COVID-19 vaccine. Some clones are missing from TCRdb's copy, which holds only in-frame ones; the method was immunoSEQ multiplex PCR. The profile shows around 110,000 clones, 90% of them singletons. This specimen was peripheral blood, taken on day 0 of AZD1222 vaccination. All receptors derive from an adult in good health.

V usage is TRBV19 and J usage is TRBJ1-5; D is unclear. The CDR3 contains 16 residues. Per the germline V gene, CDR1 is LNHDA and CDR2 is SQIVND (reference sequence). V was clipped by 5 bases and J by 6 bases, with 20 bases between them. CDR3 sequence: CASSPPPDRRGQPQHF. Written as DNA, the CDR3 is TGTGCCAGTAGTCCCCCCCCCGATAGACGGGGTCAGCCCCAGCATTTT.

V and J are TRBV5-1 and TRBJ2-3, with a tentative D call TRBD1 (6 bases). V lost 1 base and J 4 bases, leaving 16 bases between the germline ends. Germline CDR1 reads SGHRS; CDR2 reads YFSETQ. The CDR3 has 16 residues. The CDR3 here is CASSLLIVQGSDTQYF. CDR3 DNA sequence: TGCGCCAGCAGCTTGCTTATCGTACAGGGTTCAGATACGCAGTATTTT. Full variable domain (outside the CDR3, taken from reference TRBV5-1 and TRBJ2-3): KAGVTQTPRYLIKTRGQQVTLSCSPISGHRSVSWYQQTPGQGLQFLFEYFSETQRNKGNFPGRFSGRQFSNSRSEMNVSTLELGDSALYLCASSLLIVQGSDTQYFGPGTRLTVL.

This chain joins TRBV10-3 and TRBJ1-5; 7 nucleotides match TRBD1. The CDR3 is 13 amino acids. V dropped 6 bases and J dropped 7; count of bases not matched to a gene: 6. Germline CDR1 reads ENHRY; CDR2 reads SYGVKD. The CDR3 is CAIRDRLWQPQHF. The CDR3 DNA sequence: TGTGCCATCAGGGACAGGTTGTGGCAGCCCCAGCATTTT.

The chain employs TRBV7-2 and TRBJ1-1; perhaps TRBD1 as D (5 bases). Trimming left V 1 base short and J 2 bases short, with 11 bases between. This CDR3 comprises 15 residues. The germline V gene encodes CDR1 SGHTA and CDR2 FQGNSA. Here the CDR3 reads CASSLVNRINTEAFF. CDR3 DNA sequence: TGTGCCAGCAGCTTAGTAAACAGGATAAACACTGAAGCTTTCTTT.

The rearrangement links TRBV19 to TRBJ1-2, with TRBD1 matching 7 bases. This CDR3 spans 13 amino acids. V dropped 9 bases and J dropped 8; count of bases not matched to a gene: 12. CDR1 is LNHDA and CDR2 is SQIVND in the germline V gene (reference sequence). For the CDR3, the DNA is TGTGCCAGCTCGAACGACAGGGTGGAAGGCTACACCTTC. Translating it yields CASSNDRVEGYTF.

For the CDR3, the DNA is TGTGCCAGCAGCCCCGGGACAGGGGGCCTGAGGGCTTTCTTT. Amino acids: CASSPGTGGLRAFF. The chain employs TRBV11-2 and TRBJ1-1; TRBD1 matches 12 bases. V shed 5 bases, J shed 11 bases, and the junction held 9 bases outside the gene matches. Germline CDR1 SGHAT, CDR2 FQNNGV. The CDR3 consists of 14 residues.

The chain couples TRBV7-2 to TRBJ1-2; 7 nucleotides match TRBD1. Germline CDR1 is SGHTA and CDR2 is FQGNSA. J gave up 5 bases and V 5 bases, and 14 bases lay outside the gene matches. This CDR3 region has 16 residues. The CDR3 nucleotides read TGTGCCAGCAGCACTTGGACAGGTGGGAGAGATTATGGCTACACCTTC. Amino acids: CASSTWTGGRDYGYTF.

This sequence joins TRBV27 and TRBJ1-2; TRBD1 might be the D (6 bases). The CDR3 is 14 amino acids. Germline lookup yields CDR1 MNHEY and CDR2 SMNVEV (reference sequence). V was clipped by 6 bases and J by 4 bases, with 15 bases between them. In DNA form, the CDR3 reads TGTGCCAGCAGGGGAATGGACAGTGGCTATGGCTACACCTTC. Protein sequence: CASRGMDSGYGYTF.

The chain links TRBV7-2 to TRBJ2-3; D possibly corresponds to TRBD2 (6 bases). Trimming left V 6 bases short and J 2 bases short, with 15 bases between. The CDR3 runs 15 residues. Germline V CDR1 and CDR2: SGHTA, FQGNSA. DNA for the CDR3: TGTGCCAGCAGGCGGGACCGCGTTCCCACAGATACGCAGTATTTT. Translation: CASRRDRVPTDTQYF.

V is TRBV5-4 and J is TRBJ1-5, with D hard to call. The CDR3 extends over 12 amino acids. Trimming stripped 4 bases from V and 13 bases from J, with 15 bases between. CDR1 and CDR2 from the germline V gene are SGHNT and YYREEE (reference sequence). CDR3 residues: CASSPEKGQQHF. CDR3 nucleotides: TGTGCCAGCAGCCCCGAGAAGGGTCAGCAGCATTTT.

The gene calls are TRBV5-6 and TRBJ2-1, with TRBD2 identical over 13 bases. The CDR3 is 15 residues long. Germline loops: CDR1 SGHDT, CDR2 YYEEEE. Trimming took 4 bases from V and 5 from J; bases not matched to a gene: 3. This CDR3 is CASSTGLAGNNEQFF. Written as DNA, the CDR3 is TGTGCCAGCAGCACGGGACTAGCGGGGAACAATGAGCAGTTCTTC.

The V gene is TRBV9, the J gene TRBJ2-2; D remains unclear. Trimming pared 4 bases from V and 5 bases from J, leaving 9 bases between. The CDR3 has 13 residues. The germline V gene has CDR1 SGDLS and CDR2 YYNGEE. The DNA for the CDR3 is TGTGCCAGCAGCCCTACCTCTACCGGGGAGCTGTTTTTT. This gives the protein CASSPTSTGELFF. The full variable domain, with the rest looked up from reference TRBV9 and TRBJ2-2, is DSGVTQTPKHLITATGQRVTLRCSPRSGDLSVYWYQQSLDQGLQFLIQYYNGEERAKGNILERFSAQQFPDLHSELNLSSLELGDSALYFCASSPTSTGELFFGEGSRLTVL.

The genes are TRBV28 and TRBJ2-7, with D possibly matching TRBD2 (7 bases). The germline CDR1 and CDR2 sequences are MDHEN and SYDVKM. The CDR3 has 14 amino acids. V lost 7 bases and J 0 bases, leaving 13 bases between the germline ends. Here the CDR3 reads CASTLRGGSYEQYF. CDR3 nucleotides: TGTGCCAGCACTCTAAGGGGGGGCTCCTACGAGCAGTACTTC. The full variable domain, completed using reference TRBV28 and TRBJ2-7, is DVKVTQSSRYLVKRTGEKVFLECVQDMDHENMFWYRQDPGLGLRLIYFSYDVKMKEKGDIPEGYSVSREKKERFSLILESASTNQTSMYLCASTLRGGSYEQYFGPGTRLTVT.

The chain recombines TRBV12-3 or TRBV12-4 with TRBJ1-5; tentative D call: TRBD1 (5 bases). V lost 7 bases and J lost 2, with 6 bases in between. The CDR3 sequence is 12 residues long. The CDR3 bases are TGTGCCAGCACCAGGGGCAATCAGCCCCAGCATTTT. This sequence encodes CASTRGNQPQHF.

V usage is TRBV6-5 and J usage is TRBJ2-1; TRBD2 matches 12 bases. V lost 8 bases, J lost 10 bases, and 6 bases stayed unmatched. This CDR3 has 13 amino acids. CDR1 is MNHEY, CDR2 SVGAGI, per germline. The CDR3 DNA reads TGTGCCAGCTTGACTAGCGGGAGTAACGAGCAGTTCTTC. It is translated as CASLTSGSNEQFF.